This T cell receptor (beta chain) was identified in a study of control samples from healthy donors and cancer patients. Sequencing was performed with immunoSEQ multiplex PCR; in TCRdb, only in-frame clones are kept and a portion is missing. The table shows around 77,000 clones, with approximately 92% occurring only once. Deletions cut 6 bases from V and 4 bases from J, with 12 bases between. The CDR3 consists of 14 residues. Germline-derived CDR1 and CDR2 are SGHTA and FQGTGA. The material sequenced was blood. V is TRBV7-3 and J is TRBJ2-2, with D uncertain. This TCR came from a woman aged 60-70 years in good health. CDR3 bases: TGTGCCAGCAGTTCAGCGCCCGGCACCGGGGAGCTGTTTTTT. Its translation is CASSSAPGTGELFF.